The clone carrying this TCR beta chain was counted a few times. This sample was taken from a study of T cells after posttransplantation cyclophosphamide. Treatment was busulfan-fludarabine conditioning, a marrow graft, and cyclophosphamide on days +3 and +4. Sequencing used immunoSEQ multiplex PCR; TCRdb keeps in-frame clones, though not all of them. This sample shows 5,500 to 8,000 clones and no singletons; 45% to 65% rests with the ten largest. Sequencing used PBMCs, obtained after allogeneic stem cell transplant with posttransplant cyclophosphamide. The TCR sequence derives from a male patient in his forties or fifties who received an allogeneic stem cell transplant from an unrelated donor, was CMV-positive, and had acute GVHD only. The graft donor may have given rise to some T cells.

The CDR3 here is CASSRGGSTEAFF. In DNA form, the CDR3 reads TGTGCCAGCAGTCGGGGGGGGAGCACTGAAGCTTTCTTT. V and J are TRBV5-4 and TRBJ1-1; tentative D call: TRBD1 (5 bases). The germline V and J ends were trimmed by 5 bases and 4 bases, with 12 bases remaining between them. Germline V CDR1 and CDR2: SGHNT, YYREEE (reference sequence). The CDR3 covers 13 residues.